This TCR beta chain stems from a study of blood T cells in healthy people across ages. Together with a sample-barcoded 5' primer, a J-beta primer mix was included in a second PCR lasting roughly 6 to 12 cycles. Each CDR3 protein gets one entry after TCRdb re-called the 5' RACE reads with MiXCR. The sample lists some 890,000 distinct CDR3 sequences; almost 30% were seen once. This clonotype has just a few counts. Given a much more abundant clone one base away, this may be a read error. Looked up from germline, CDR1 is SGHRS and CDR2 is YFSETQ. The CDR3 consists of 13 residues. These same data were also listed under a study on T cells of mothers and their children. That source notes: From each mother came over 9.5 million TCR beta CDR3 reads, and from each child came a few million.

The rearrangement uses TRBV5-1 and TRBJ2-5; D is unclear. The J call may be mistaken, given a closer DNA end match to TRBJ2-7. The sample consisted of blood. The sequence came from a woman aged 40 to 50 in good health. CDR3 sequence: CASSLRDTYEQYF. The CDR3 bases are TGCGCCAGCAGCTTGAGGGATACCTACGAGCAGTACTTC.